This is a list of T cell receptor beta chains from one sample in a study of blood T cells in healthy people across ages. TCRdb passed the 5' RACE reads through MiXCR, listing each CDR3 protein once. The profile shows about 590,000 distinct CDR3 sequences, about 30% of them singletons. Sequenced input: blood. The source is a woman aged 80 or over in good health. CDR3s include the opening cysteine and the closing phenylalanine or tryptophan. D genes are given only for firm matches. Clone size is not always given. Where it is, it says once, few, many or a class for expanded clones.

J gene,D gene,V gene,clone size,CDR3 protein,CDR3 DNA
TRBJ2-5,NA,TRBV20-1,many,CSASPWVSNTVETQYF,TGCAGTGCTAGCCCTTGGGTCTCTAACACTGTAGAGACCCAGTACTTC
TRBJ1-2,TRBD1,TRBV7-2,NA,CASSATGEGYTF,TGTGCCAGCAGCGCGACAGGGGAGGGCTACACCTTC
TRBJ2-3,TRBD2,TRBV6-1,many,CASSARTSGGSIFTTDTQYF,TGTGCCAGCAGTGCCCGGACTAGCGGGGGGTCGATCTTTACCACAGATACGCAGTATTTT
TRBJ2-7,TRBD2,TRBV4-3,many,CASSPAGDLYEQYF,TGCGCCAGCAGTCCCGCGGGGGACCTTTACGAGCAGTACTTC
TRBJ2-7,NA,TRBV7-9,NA,CASSLGTITYEQYF,TGTGCCAGCAGCTTAGGGACGATCACCTACGAGCAGTACTTC
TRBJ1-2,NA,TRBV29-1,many,CSVSADYGYTF,TGCAGCGTTAGCGCAGACTATGGCTACACCTTC
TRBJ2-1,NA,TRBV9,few,CASSADDGPGETQFF,TGCGCCAGCAGTGCAGACGATGGGCCCGGGGAGACCCAGTTCTTC
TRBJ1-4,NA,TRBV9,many,CASSVGGTNEKLFF,TGTGCCAGCAGCGTCGGGGGAACTAATGAAAAACTGTTTTTT
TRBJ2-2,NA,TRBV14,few,CASSQRRTGELFF,TGTGCCAGCAGCCAACGGCGGACCGGGGAGCTGTTTTTT
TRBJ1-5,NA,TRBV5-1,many,CASSLSPGGDQPQHF,TGCGCCAGCAGCTTGTCCCCGGGGGGCGATCAGCCCCAGCATTTT
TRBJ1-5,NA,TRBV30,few,CAWSAGRGPQHF,TGTGCCTGGAGTGCGGGGCGGGGGCCCCAGCATTTT
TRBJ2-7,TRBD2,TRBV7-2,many,CASSLGSGGAYEQYF,TGTGCCAGCAGCTTAGGTAGCGGGGGGGCCTACGAGCAGTACTTC
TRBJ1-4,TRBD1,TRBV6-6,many,CASSYRQGHEKLFF,TGTGCCAGCAGTTACCGACAGGGCCATGAAAAACTGTTTTTT
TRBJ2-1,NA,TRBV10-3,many,CAISLGTRNEQFF,TGTGCCATCAGCCTCGGGACTCGTAATGAGCAGTTCTTC
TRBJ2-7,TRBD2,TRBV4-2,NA,CASSQDPSGGASYEQYF,TGTGCCAGCAGCCAAGATCCGAGCGGGGGGGCGTCCTACGAGCAGTACTTC
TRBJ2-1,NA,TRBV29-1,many,CSVEVGALNEQFF,TGCAGCGTTGAAGTAGGGGCGCTAAATGAGCAGTTCTTC
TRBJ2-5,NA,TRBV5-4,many,CASSLVGQQETQYF,TGTGCCAGCAGCTTGGTAGGACAACAAGAGACCCAGTACTTC
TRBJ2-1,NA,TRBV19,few,CASRHENERGREQFF,TGTGCCAGTAGACATGAGAATGAAAGAGGGCGTGAGCAGTTCTTC
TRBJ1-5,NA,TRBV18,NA,CASSPSGRSQPQHF,TGTGCCAGCTCTCCATCCGGGAGAAGTCAGCCCCAGCATTTT
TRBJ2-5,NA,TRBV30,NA,CAWSQDTLQETQYF,TGTGCCTGGAGCCAAGACACGTTACAAGAGACCCAGTACTTC
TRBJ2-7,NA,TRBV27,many,CASKGKGPLYEQYF,TGTGCCAGCAAGGGAAAGGGACCCCTGTACGAGCAGTACTTC
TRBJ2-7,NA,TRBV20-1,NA,CSAHDQTGAYEQYF,TGCAGTGCTCACGACCAGACCGGGGCCTACGAGCAGTACTTC
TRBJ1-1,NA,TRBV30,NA,CAWSPGTPGTEAFF,TGTGCCTGGAGTCCCGGGACACCCGGGACTGAAGCTTTCTTT
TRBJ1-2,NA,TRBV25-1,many,CASSDYTAGEGYTF,TGTGCCAGCAGTGACTATACGGCTGGGGAGGGCTACACCTTC
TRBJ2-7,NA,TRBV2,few,CASSEGQGRGNEQYF,TGTGCCAGCAGTGAAGGGCAGGGCAGGGGAAACGAGCAGTACTTC
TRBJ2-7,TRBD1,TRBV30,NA,CAWNSGDRVTYEQYF,TGTGCCTGGAACTCTGGGGACAGGGTAACCTACGAGCAGTACTTC
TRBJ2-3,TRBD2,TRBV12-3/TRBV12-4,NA,CASSPSGGIADAQYF,TGTGCCAGCAGTCCTAGCGGGGGAATCGCAGATGCGCAGTATTTT
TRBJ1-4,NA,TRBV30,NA,CAWGQVLNEKLFF,TGTGCCTGGGGGCAGGTTCTTAATGAAAAACTGTTTTTT
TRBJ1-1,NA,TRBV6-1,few,CASTLGTVMNTEAFF,TGTGCCAGCACCCTAGGGACGGTAATGAACACTGAAGCTTTCTTT
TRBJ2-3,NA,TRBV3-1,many,CASSQDIKDTQYF,TGTGCCAGCAGCCAAGATATCAAAGATACGCAGTATTTT